Here is one T cell receptor beta chain with its context. Related graft donors supplied nonmyeloablative bone marrow transplants, and mixed chimerism was transient. Libraries were prepared by immunoSEQ multiplex PCR; TCRdb keeps only in-frame clonotypes and omits some of them. There are about 21,000 clones in the sample; over 70% occur only once, and more than 20% lies in the top ten. This record belongs to a study of Tregs in tolerant kidney transplant recipients. Germline loops: CDR1 SGHRS, CDR2 YFSETQ. Between the trimmed V and J ends, which lost 5 bases and 6 bases, there was a span of 15 bases. CDR3 length equals 13 residues.

The sequence was obtained from a human patient who received a combined kidney and bone marrow transplant. The graft donor may have contributed some T cells. Sequencing used CD8+ T cells from blood (PBMCs), obtained 6 months after the transplant. The chain combines TRBV5-1 with TRBJ2-7; D unclear. CDR3 DNA: TGCGCCAGCAGTGGATCGGAGTATATCGAGCAGTACTTC. Translation gives CASSGSEYIEQYF.